The clone carrying this TCR beta chain occurred once. This entry is derived from a study of primary melanoma T cells and metastatic recurrence. Using immunoSEQ multiplex PCR, the repertoire was profiled, and TCRdb retains in-frame clones only, with some absent. This sample has hundreds of clones, with approximately 87% found just once. Germline CDR1 SGHNT, CDR2 YENEEA. V lost 4 bases, J lost 4 bases, and 7 bases stayed unmatched. CDR3 size: 15 residues. The patients had surgically resected primary melanoma at risk of metastatic recurrence. The clonotype comes from a human donor with melanoma. Material for sequencing was melanoma tumor tissue. The gene calls are TRBV11-3 and TRBJ1-2; 9 bases match TRBD1. Written as DNA, the CDR3 is TGTGCCAGCAGCTCCTACAGGGGGCGCGGCTATGGCTACACCTTC. It is translated as CASSSYRGRGYGYTF.